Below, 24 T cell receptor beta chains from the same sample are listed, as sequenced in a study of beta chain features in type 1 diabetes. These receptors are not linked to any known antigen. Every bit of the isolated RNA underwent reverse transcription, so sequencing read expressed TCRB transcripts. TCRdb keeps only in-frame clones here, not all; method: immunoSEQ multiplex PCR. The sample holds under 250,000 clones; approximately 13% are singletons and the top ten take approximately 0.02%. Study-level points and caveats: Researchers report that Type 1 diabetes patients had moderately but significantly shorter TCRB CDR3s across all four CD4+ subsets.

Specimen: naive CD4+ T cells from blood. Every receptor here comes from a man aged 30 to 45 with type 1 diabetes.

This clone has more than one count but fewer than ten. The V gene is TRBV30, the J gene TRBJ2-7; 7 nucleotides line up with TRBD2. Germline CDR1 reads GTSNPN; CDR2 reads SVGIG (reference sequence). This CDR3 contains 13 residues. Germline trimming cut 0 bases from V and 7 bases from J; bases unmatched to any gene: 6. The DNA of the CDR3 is TGTGCCTGGAGTGTCGGACTAGACGGGGAGCAGTACTTC. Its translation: CAWSVGLDGEQYF.

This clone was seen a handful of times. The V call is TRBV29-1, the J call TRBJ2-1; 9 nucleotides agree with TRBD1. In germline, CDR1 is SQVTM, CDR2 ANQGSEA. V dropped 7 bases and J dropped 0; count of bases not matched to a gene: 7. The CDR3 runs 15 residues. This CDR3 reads CSGRGTGSSYNEQFF. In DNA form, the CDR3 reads TGCAGCGGCCGTGGGACAGGGAGCTCCTACAATGAGCAGTTCTTC.

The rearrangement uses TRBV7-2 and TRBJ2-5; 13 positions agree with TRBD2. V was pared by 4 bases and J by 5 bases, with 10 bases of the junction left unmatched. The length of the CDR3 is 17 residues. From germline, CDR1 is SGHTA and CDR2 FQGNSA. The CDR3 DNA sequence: TGTGCCAGCAGCTCAAGGACTAGCGGGGGACACAGGGAGACCCAGTACTTC. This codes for CASSSRTSGGHRETQYF.

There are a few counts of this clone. The CDR3 loop reads CASSSTLAGDTDTQYF. In nucleotides, the CDR3 is TGTGCCAGCAGCTCGACCCTAGCGGGAGACACAGATACGCAGTATTTT. The V call is TRBV5-4, the J call TRBJ2-3; 10 bases match TRBD2. The V and J ends lost 3 bases and 2 bases, in that order; junction bases with no gene match: 6. Germline lookup yields CDR1 SGHNT and CDR2 YYREEE (reference sequence). The length of the CDR3 is 16 residues.

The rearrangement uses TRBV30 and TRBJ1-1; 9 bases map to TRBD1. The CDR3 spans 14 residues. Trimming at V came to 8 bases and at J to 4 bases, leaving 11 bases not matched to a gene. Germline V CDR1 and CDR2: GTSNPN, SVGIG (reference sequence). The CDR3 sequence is CAGLGQGLGTEAFF. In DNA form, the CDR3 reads TGTGCCGGTTTGGGACAGGGTCTGGGCACTGAAGCTTTCTTT. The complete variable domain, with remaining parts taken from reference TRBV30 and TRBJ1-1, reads SQTIHQWPATLVQPVGSPLSLECTVEGTSNPNLYWYRQAAGRGLQLLFYSVGIGQISSEVPQNLSASRPQDRQFILSSKKLLLSDSGFYLCAGLGQGLGTEAFFGQGTRLTVV.

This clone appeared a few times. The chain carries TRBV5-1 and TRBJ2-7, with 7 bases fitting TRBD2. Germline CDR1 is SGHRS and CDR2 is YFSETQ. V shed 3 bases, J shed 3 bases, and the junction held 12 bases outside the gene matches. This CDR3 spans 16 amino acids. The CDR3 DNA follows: TGCGCCAGCAGCTCCCCCGGCCAGGGAGGGATCTACGAGCAGTACTTC. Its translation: CASSSPGQGGIYEQYF.

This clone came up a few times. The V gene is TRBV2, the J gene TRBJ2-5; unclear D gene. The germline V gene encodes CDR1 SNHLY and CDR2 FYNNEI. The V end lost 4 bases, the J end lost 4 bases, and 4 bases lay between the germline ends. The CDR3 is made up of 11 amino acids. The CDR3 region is CASSVIETQYF. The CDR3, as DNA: TGTGCCAGCAGTGTTATAGAGACCCAGTACTTC.

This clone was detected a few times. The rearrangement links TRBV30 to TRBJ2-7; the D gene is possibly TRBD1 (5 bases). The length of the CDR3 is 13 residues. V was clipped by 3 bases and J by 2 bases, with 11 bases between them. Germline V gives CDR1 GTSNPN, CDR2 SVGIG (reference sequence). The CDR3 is CAWRQTATYEQYF. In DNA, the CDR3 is TGTGCCTGGAGGCAGACAGCCACCTACGAGCAGTACTTC.

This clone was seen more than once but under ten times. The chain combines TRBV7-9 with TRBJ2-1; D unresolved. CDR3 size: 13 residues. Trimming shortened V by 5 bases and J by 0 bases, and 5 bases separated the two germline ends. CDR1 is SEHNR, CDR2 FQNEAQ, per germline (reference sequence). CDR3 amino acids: CASSGPSYNEQFF. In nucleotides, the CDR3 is TGTGCCAGCAGCGGCCCCTCCTACAATGAGCAGTTCTTC.

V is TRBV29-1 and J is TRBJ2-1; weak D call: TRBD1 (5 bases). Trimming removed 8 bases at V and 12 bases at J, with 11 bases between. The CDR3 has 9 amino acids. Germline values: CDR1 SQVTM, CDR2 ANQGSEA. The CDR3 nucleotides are TGCAGCTCCGACAGCCCGCAGTTCTTC. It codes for CSSDSPQFF.

The CDR3 DNA reads TGTGCCAGCGGTGGTGATGGGCCCAGCACTGAAGCTTTCTTT. It translates to CASGGDGPSTEAFF. The genes are TRBV2 and TRBJ1-1; D not certain. Germline CDR1 is SNHLY and CDR2 is FYNNEI. Trimming removed 8 bases from V and 4 bases from J, with 17 bases in between. The CDR3 spans 14 residues.

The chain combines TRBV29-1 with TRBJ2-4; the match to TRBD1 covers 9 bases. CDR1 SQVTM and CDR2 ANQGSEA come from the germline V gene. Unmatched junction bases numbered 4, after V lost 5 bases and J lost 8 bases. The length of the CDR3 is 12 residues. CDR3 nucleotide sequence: TGCAGCGTTCAACAGGGGGCTGACATTCAGTACTTC. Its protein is CSVQQGADIQYF.

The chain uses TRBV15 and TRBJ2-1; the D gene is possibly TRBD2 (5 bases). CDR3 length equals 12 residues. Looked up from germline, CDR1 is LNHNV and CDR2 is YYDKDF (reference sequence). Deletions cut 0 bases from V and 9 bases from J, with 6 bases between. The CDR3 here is CATSRDGGEQFF. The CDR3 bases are TGTGCCACCAGCAGAGATGGAGGTGAGCAGTTCTTC.

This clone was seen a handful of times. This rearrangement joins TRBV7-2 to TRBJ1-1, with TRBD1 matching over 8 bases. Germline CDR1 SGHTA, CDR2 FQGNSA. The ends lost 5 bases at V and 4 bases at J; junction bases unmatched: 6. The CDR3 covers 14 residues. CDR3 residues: CASSVTGAGTEAFF. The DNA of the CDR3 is TGTGCCAGCAGCGTGACAGGGGCGGGCACTGAAGCTTTCTTT.

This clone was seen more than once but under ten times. The CDR3 here is CASSKGDSLSYEQYF. Written as DNA, the CDR3 is TGCGCCAGCAGCAAAGGAGACAGCCTCTCCTACGAGCAGTACTTC. V usage is TRBV5-1 and J usage is TRBJ2-7, with D possibly matching TRBD1 (5 bases). The ends were cut back, 4 bases at V and 0 bases at J, with 14 bases in the middle. The CDR3 consists of 15 residues. CDR1 is SGHRS, CDR2 YFSETQ, per germline.

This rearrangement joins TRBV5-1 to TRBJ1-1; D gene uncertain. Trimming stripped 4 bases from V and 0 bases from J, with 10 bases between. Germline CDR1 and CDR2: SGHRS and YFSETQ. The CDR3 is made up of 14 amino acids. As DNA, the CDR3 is TGCGCCAGCAGCCCCAGACGGGTGAACACTGAAGCTTTCTTT. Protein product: CASSPRRVNTEAFF.

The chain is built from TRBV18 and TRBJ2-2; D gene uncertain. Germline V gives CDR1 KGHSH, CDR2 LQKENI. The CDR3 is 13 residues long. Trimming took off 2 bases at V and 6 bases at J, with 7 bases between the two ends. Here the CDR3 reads CASSPGRAGELFF. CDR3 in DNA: TGTGCCAGCTCACCAGGGCGAGCCGGGGAGCTGTTTTTT.

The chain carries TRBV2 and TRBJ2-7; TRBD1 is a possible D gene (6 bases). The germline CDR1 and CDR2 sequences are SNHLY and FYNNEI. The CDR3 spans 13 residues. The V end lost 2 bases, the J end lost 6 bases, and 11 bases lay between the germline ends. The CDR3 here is CASSETGIPEQYF. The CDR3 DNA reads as TGTGCCAGCAGTGAAACAGGGATCCCCGAGCAGTACTTC.

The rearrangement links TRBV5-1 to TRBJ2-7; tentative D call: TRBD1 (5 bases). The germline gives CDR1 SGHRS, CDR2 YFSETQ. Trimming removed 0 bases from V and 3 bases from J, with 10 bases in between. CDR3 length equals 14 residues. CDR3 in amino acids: CASSLVKGIYEQYF. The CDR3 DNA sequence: TGCGCCAGCAGCTTGGTTAAGGGGATCTACGAGCAGTACTTC.

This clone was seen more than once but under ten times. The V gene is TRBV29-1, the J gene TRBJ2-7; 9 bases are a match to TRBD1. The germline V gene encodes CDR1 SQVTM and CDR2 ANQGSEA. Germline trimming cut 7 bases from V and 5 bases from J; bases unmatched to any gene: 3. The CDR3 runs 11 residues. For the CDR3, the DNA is TGCAGCGGGGGGACAGGGCACGAGCAGTACTTC. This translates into CSGGTGHEQYF.

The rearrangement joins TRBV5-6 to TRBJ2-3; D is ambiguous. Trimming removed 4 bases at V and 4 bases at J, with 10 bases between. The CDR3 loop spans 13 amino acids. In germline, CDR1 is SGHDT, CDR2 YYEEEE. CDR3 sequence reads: CASSPYYADTQYF. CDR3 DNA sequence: TGTGCCAGCAGCCCGTACTACGCAGATACGCAGTATTTT.

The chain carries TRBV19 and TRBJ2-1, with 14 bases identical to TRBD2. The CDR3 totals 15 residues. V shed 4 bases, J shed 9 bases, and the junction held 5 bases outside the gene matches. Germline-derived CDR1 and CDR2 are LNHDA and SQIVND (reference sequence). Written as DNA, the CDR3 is TGTGCCAGTAGTAGGGGACTAGCGGGAGCGGGTGAGCAGTTCTTC. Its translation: CASSRGLAGAGEQFF.

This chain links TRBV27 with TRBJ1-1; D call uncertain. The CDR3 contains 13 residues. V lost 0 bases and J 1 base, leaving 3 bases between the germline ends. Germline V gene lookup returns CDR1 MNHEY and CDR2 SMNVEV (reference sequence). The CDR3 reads CASSLSANTEAFF. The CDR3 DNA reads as TGTGCCAGCAGTTTATCGGCGAACACTGAAGCTTTCTTT.

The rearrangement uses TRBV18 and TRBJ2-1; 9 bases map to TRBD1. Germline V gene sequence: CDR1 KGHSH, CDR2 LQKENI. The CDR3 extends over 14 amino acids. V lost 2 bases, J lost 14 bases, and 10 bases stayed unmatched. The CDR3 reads CASSPNDDGTGKFF. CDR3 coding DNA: TGTGCCAGCTCACCAAACGATGATGGGACAGGGAAGTTCTTC.